These 30 T cell receptor beta chains were all obtained from the same sample, sequenced in a study of Ad26.COV2.S vaccination and SARS-CoV-2 variants. The assay was immunoSEQ multiplex PCR, and TCRdb's table has in-frame clones only and misses some. The table lists 180,000 or so clones, roughly nine tenths of them singletons, with approximately 6% in the top ten. The sample in question was peripheral blood, obtained after recovery from COVID-19. These receptors were collected from a human donor who had recovered from COVID-19.

The rearrangement uses TRBV9 and TRBJ2-5; D uncertain. Looked up from germline, CDR1 is SGDLS and CDR2 is YYNGEE. The CDR3 is 14 residues long. With 1 base removed from V and 1 base from J, the gap between germline ends came to 8 bases. The CDR3 region is CASSVTGSQETQYF. The DNA of the CDR3 is TGTGCCAGCAGCGTAACCGGTTCCCAAGAGACCCAGTACTTC.

The gene calls are TRBV2 and TRBJ2-7; D remains unclear. The germline V gene has CDR1 SNHLY and CDR2 FYNNEI. Trimming pared 4 bases from V and 6 bases from J, leaving 13 bases between. The CDR3 spans 13 residues. CDR3 amino acids: CASSVSRTPEQYF. The CDR3 DNA reads as TGTGCCAGCAGTGTATCTCGGACCCCCGAGCAGTACTTC.

CDR3: CASISGGLEGYTF. Here the CDR3 DNA reads TGTGCCAGCATTTCGGGGGGGCTCGAAGGCTACACCTTC. The chain joins TRBV12-3 or TRBV12-4 to TRBJ1-2; tentatively, D is TRBD1 (6 bases). The CDR3 spans 13 residues. The V and J ends lost 7 bases and 8 bases respectively, with 17 bases between them.

The chain has TRBV10-3 and TRBJ2-1; 13 bases agree with TRBD2. The CDR3 extends over 15 amino acids. Germline CDR1 is ENHRY and CDR2 is SYGVKD. Trimming at V came to 8 bases and at J to 7 bases, leaving 8 bases not matched to a gene. CDR3 nucleotide sequence: TGTGCCATCGAATCACCGGGACTAGCGGGAAATGAGCAGTTCTTC. It yields the protein CAIESPGLAGNEQFF.

This sequence joins TRBV6-5 and TRBJ1-1, with 9 bases matching TRBD1. The CDR3 has 15 amino acids. Germline CDR1 reads MNHEY; CDR2 reads SVGAGI. Germline trimming cut 5 bases from V and 1 base from J; bases unmatched to any gene: 5. The CDR3 coding sequence is TGTGCCAGCAGTACGGAGGACAGGGGGAACACTGAAGCTTTCTTT. Its protein is CASSTEDRGNTEAFF.

This clone was seen a handful of times. V is TRBV15 and J is TRBJ1-5; 7 nucleotides agree with TRBD1. The CDR3 consists of 14 residues. With V trimmed by 6 bases and J by 7 bases, 9 bases remained unmatched. Germline values: CDR1 LNHNV, CDR2 YYDKDF (reference sequence). CDR3 nucleotide sequence: TGTGCCACCAGTACCCGACAGGGCTGGCAGCCCCAGCATTTT. Translating it yields CATSTRQGWQPQHF.

V is TRBV14 and J is TRBJ2-7, with TRBD2 as a possible D gene (5 bases). Germline V gene lookup returns CDR1 SGHDN and CDR2 FVKESK. Trimming took 10 bases from V and 2 from J, leaving 18 bases between them. This CDR3 region has 14 residues. The CDR3 sequence is CAITAGLLAYEQYF. The CDR3 nucleotides are TGTGCCATCACAGCAGGACTTCTGGCCTACGAGCAGTACTTC. The full variable domain, in which reference TRBV14 and TRBJ2-7 provide the parts outside the CDR3, is EAGVTQFPSHSVIEKGQTVTLRCDPISGHDNLYWYRRVMGKEIKFLLHFVKESKQDESGMPNNRFLAERTGGTYSTLKVQPAELEDSGVYFCAITAGLLAYEQYFGPGTRLTVT.

This chain joins TRBV7-6 and TRBJ1-4; D is ambiguous. The CDR3 runs to 16 residues. Germline V CDR1 and CDR2: SGHVS, FNYEAQ. Deletions cut 2 bases from V and 4 bases from J, with 14 bases between. The CDR3 is CASSLRPTSGNEKLFF. The DNA of the CDR3 is TGTGCCAGCAGCTTAAGACCCACCTCGGGTAATGAAAAACTGTTTTTT.

This clone occurred a few times. CDR3 region: CASSSTGTGSSEQYF. The CDR3 DNA sequence: TGTGCCAGCAGCTCAACCGGGACAGGAAGTTCCGAGCAGTACTTC. The J gene is TRBJ2-7, the V gene TRBV7-9; 8 positions agree with TRBD1. Looked up from germline, CDR1 is SEHNR and CDR2 is FQNEAQ (reference sequence). The CDR3 totals 15 residues. With 4 bases clipped from V and 6 bases from J, the junction kept 11 bases outside the gene matches.

This clone came up a few times. The gene calls are TRBV5-1 and TRBJ2-5; 11 bases match TRBD2. The CDR3 runs 16 residues. Germline CDR1 reads SGHRS; CDR2 reads YFSETQ. Trimming cost V 0 bases and J 4 bases; bases outside gene matches: 5. CDR3 in amino acids: CASSLGAGTSGETQYF. Here the CDR3 DNA reads TGCGCCAGCAGCTTGGGGGCGGGGACTAGCGGAGAGACCCAGTACTTC.

The sample holds a few counts of this clone. The rearrangement uses TRBV9 and TRBJ1-2; tentative D call: TRBD1 (5 bases). Between the trimmed V and J ends, which lost 0 bases and 3 bases, there was a span of 15 bases. This CDR3 spans 16 amino acids. The germline V gene has CDR1 SGDLS and CDR2 YYNGEE. The CDR3 region has the DNA TGTGCCAGCAGCGTAGCTACGGGGCCCGAGGACTATGGCTACACCTTC. This encodes CASSVATGPEDYGYTF.

Turning to this clone: Other DNA sequences of this sample code for an identical CDR3. The chain couples TRBV5-1 to TRBJ1-2; tentatively, D is TRBD1 (5 bases). This CDR3 spans 12 amino acids. CDR1 is SGHRS, CDR2 YFSETQ, per germline. V was shortened by 2 bases and J by 5 bases, with 7 bases between the two germline ends. The CDR3 sequence: CASSLAGYGYTF. CDR3 DNA sequence: TGCGCCAGCAGCTTAGCAGGGTATGGCTACACCTTC.

The V and J genes are TRBV6-5 and TRBJ1-1; possibly TRBD1 for D (6 bases). The CDR3 spans 15 residues. Germline CDR1 reads MNHEY; CDR2 reads SVGAGI. Trimming stripped 5 bases from V and 4 bases from J, with 17 bases between. The CDR3 coding sequence is TGTGCCAGCAGTAACCCACAGGGCTGGGGCACTGAAGCTTTCTTT. Its protein product is CASSNPQGWGTEAFF.

The chain links TRBV7-3 to TRBJ1-1, with 7 bases that match TRBD1. The germline V gene has CDR1 SGHTA and CDR2 FQGTGA. V lost 7 bases and J lost 0; bases outside the gene matches: 8. The CDR3 consists of 15 residues. The CDR3 region is CASTLTGRVNTEAFF. The CDR3 DNA is TGTGCCAGCACCCTGACAGGGCGGGTGAACACTGAAGCTTTCTTT.

V usage is TRBV3-1 (or the pseudogene TRBV3-2) and J usage is TRBJ2-1; perhaps TRBD2 as D (6 bases). The germline V gene has CDR1 LGHDT and CDR2 YNNKEL (reference sequence). This CDR3 contains 14 residues. V lost 0 bases and J lost 9, with 12 bases in between. The CDR3 DNA is TGTGCCAGCAGCCAAGAGAGGAGGGGCGGTGAGCAGTTCTTC. This sequence encodes CASSQERRGGEQFF.

V is TRBV9 and J is TRBJ2-2, with D possibly called TRBD1 or TRBD2 (5 bases each). CDR1 is SGDLS, CDR2 YYNGEE, per germline. V lost 2 bases, J lost 6 bases, and 17 bases lay in between. The CDR3 has 16 amino acids. The CDR3: CASSVTIVRGPGELFF. In DNA, the CDR3 is TGTGCCAGCAGCGTCACAATCGTCCGGGGACCCGGGGAGCTGTTTTTT. The whole variable domain, filled in from reference TRBV9 and TRBJ2-2, reads DSGVTQTPKHLITATGQRVTLRCSPRSGDLSVYWYQQSLDQGLQFLIQYYNGEERAKGNILERFSAQQFPDLHSELNLSSLELGDSALYFCASSVTIVRGPGELFFGEGSRLTVL.

The V gene is TRBV24-1, the J gene TRBJ2-1; TRBD1 aligns across 9 bases. V was clipped by 3 bases and J by 5 bases; unmatched bases: 4. Germline lookup yields CDR1 KGHDR and CDR2 SFDVKD. The CDR3 consists of 15 residues. CDR3 bases: TGTGCCACCAGTGATCGGGACAGGGCTGACAATGAGCAGTTCTTC. It specifies CATSDRDRADNEQFF.

This sequence joins TRBV11-2 and TRBJ2-1; 10 nucleotides line up with TRBD2. The V gene end was trimmed by 4 bases and the J gene end by 9 bases; junction bases not matched to a gene: 9. Germline loops: CDR1 SGHAT, CDR2 FQNNGV. The CDR3 sequence is 15 residues long. The CDR3 nucleotides read TGTGCCAGCAGCTCGAGCGGGAGGGCCTTGGTTGAGCAGTTCTTC. This encodes CASSSSGRALVEQFF.

The V call is TRBV19, the J call TRBJ1-2; D is unclear. This CDR3 comprises 14 residues. CDR1 is LNHDA and CDR2 is SQIVND in the germline V gene (reference sequence). V gave up 5 bases and J gave up 5 bases, with 15 bases separating them. The CDR3 region is CASSFGQTLYGYTF. The DNA for the CDR3 is TGTGCCAGTAGTTTCGGGCAGACGCTATATGGCTACACCTTC.

The V and J genes are TRBV6-5 and TRBJ2-2, with D possibly matching TRBD2 (6 bases). CDR1 is MNHEY, CDR2 SVGAGI, per germline. V was shortened by 2 bases and J by 6 bases, with 7 bases between the two germline ends. This CDR3 region has 13 residues. CDR3 sequence reads: CASSYGEAGELFF. CDR3 in DNA: TGTGCCAGCAGTTACGGGGAGGCCGGGGAGCTGTTTTTT.

This clone has more than one count but fewer than ten. The chain has TRBV5-3 and TRBJ1-1; 8 bases are shared with TRBD1. TRBV5-3 is designated an ORF whose function remains uncertain. Losses at the gene ends were 4 bases for V and 1 base for J; bases not matched to a gene: 3. CDR3 length: 14 residues. The DNA for the CDR3 is TGTGCCAGAAGCAATGGGACAGGGAACACTGAAGCTTTCTTT. It is translated as CARSNGTGNTEAFF.

As concerns this clone: Additional DNA sequences in this sample encode the identical CDR3. In DNA form, the CDR3 reads TGCGCCAGCAGCTTGGGGGACAGCTCCTACGAGCAGTACTTC. This encodes CASSLGDSSYEQYF. The rearrangement links TRBV5-1 to TRBJ2-7; 7 bases map to TRBD1. The germline V gene has CDR1 SGHRS and CDR2 YFSETQ. V lost 0 bases to trimming and J lost 0 bases; unmatched junction nucleotides: 0. The CDR3 consists of 14 residues.

This clone was seen only a few times. DNA for the CDR3: TGTGCAACAAACTCCAGGACGAGGAACAATGAGCAGTTCTTC. This translates into CATNSRTRNNEQFF. The chain is built from TRBV7-9 and TRBJ2-1; D is undetermined. Germline V gene lookup returns CDR1 SEHNR and CDR2 FQNEAQ (reference sequence). The CDR3 has 14 amino acids.

V is TRBV5-6 and J is TRBJ2-3; TRBD2 is a possible D gene (5 bases). Germline CDR1 and CDR2: SGHDT and YYEEEE. Trimming pared 1 base from V and 2 bases from J, leaving 8 bases between. The CDR3 totals 14 residues. CDR3 region: CASSLTGYTDTQYF. Written as DNA, the CDR3 is TGTGCCAGCAGCTTGACGGGGTACACAGATACGCAGTATTTT. The variable domain in full, completed from reference TRBV5-6 and TRBJ2-3, reads DAGVTQSPTHLIKTRGQQVTLRCSPKSGHDTVSWYQQALGQGPQFIFQYYEEEERQRGNFPDRFSGHQFPNYSSELNVNALLLGDSALYLCASSLTGYTDTQYFGPGTRLTVL.

The chain joins TRBV3-1 (or the pseudogene TRBV3-2) to TRBJ1-1; unclear D gene. The germline CDR1 and CDR2 sequences are LGHDT and YNNKEL (reference sequence). The CDR3 consists of 14 residues. The V end lost 3 bases, the J end lost 1 base, and 9 bases lay between the germline ends. The CDR3 protein is CASSQSSPNTEAFF. CDR3 DNA sequence: TGTGCCAGCAGCCAGAGTAGTCCGAACACTGAAGCTTTCTTT.

The gene calls are TRBV28 and TRBJ1-2, with D perhaps TRBD1 (5 bases). CDR1 MDHEN and CDR2 SYDVKM come from the germline V gene. The CDR3 runs to 13 residues. The V end lost 6 bases, the J end lost 5 bases, and 13 bases lay between the germline ends. CDR3 amino acids: CASRIDSLYGYTF. As DNA, the CDR3 is TGTGCCAGCAGAATTGACAGTTTATATGGCTACACCTTC.

This chain joins TRBV7-9 and TRBJ1-5, with TRBD1 as a possible D gene (6 bases). Trimming removed 6 bases from V and 5 bases from J, with 14 bases in between. The CDR3 covers 14 residues. Germline V CDR1 and CDR2: SEHNR, FQNEAQ (reference sequence). Written as DNA, the CDR3 is TGTGCCAGCAGTTCCGACAGGACCTATCAGCCCCAGCATTTT. It codes for CASSSDRTYQPQHF.

The chain uses TRBV19 and TRBJ2-3; D unclear. Trimming cost V 6 bases and J 0 bases, with 13 bases left between them. CDR1 LNHDA and CDR2 SQIVND come from the germline V gene (reference sequence). This CDR3 comprises 15 residues. CDR3 coding DNA: TGTGCCAGTAGGTTGACCGCAGGTAGCACAGATACGCAGTATTTT. Translated, it gives CASRLTAGSTDTQYF.

Note on this clone: Germline is not matched at one junction end, which may reflect a read error. The identical CDR3 is also encoded by other nucleotide sequences in the sample. The V call is TRBV6-1, the J call TRBJ1-1; no definite D call. CDR3 length equals 13 residues. The germline gives CDR1 MNHNS, CDR2 SASEGT. CDR3 bases: TGTGCTAGCAGTGAAGGTTTACCTGGGGAAGCTTTCTTT. Its protein is CASSEGLPGEAFF.

The rearrangement joins TRBV28 to TRBJ1-6, with 8 nucleotides matching TRBD1. Germline trimming cut 6 bases from V and 7 bases from J; bases unmatched to any gene: 5. CDR1 and CDR2 (germline): MDHEN, SYDVKM. This CDR3 comprises 14 residues. The CDR3 DNA sequence: TGTGCCAGCAGGCAACAGGGGGGAAATTCACCCCTCCACTTT. Residues: CASRQQGGNSPLHF.